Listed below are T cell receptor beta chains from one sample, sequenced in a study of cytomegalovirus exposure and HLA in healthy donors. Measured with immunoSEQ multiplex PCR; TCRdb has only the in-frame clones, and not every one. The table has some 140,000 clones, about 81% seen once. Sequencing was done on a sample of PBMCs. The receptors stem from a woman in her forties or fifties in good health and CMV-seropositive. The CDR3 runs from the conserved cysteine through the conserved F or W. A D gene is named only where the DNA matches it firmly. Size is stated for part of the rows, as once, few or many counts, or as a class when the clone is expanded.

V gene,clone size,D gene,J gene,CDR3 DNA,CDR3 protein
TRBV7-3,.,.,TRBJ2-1,TGTGCCAGCAGCGAGAGGGGGACCTACAACGAGCAGTTCTTC,CASSERGTYNEQFF
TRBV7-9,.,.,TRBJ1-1,TGTGCCAGCAGCCCGGGACAGAACACTGAAGCTTTCTTT,CASSPGQNTEAFF
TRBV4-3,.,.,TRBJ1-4,TGCGCCAGCAGCCAAGATCCGCCGGAGGCAACTAATGAAAAACTGTTTTTT,CASSQDPPEATNEKLFF
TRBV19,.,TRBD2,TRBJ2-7,TGTGCCAGTAGTCCGGGACTAGCAAGCCAGCAGTACTTC,CASSPGLASQQYF
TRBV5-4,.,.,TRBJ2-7,TGTGCCAGCAGTTTCCTGGGGGGTCGAGTCTACGAGCAGTACTTC,CASSFLGGRVYEQYF
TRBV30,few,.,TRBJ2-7,TGTGCCTGGAGTTTTCCTCCAGGAATTCCGTCCTACGAGCAGTACTTC,CAWSFPPGIPSYEQYF
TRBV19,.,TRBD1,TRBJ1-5,TGTGCCAGTAGTGCACCCGGGACAGGGAGAGAAGGCAATCAGCCCCAGCATTTT,CASSAPGTGREGNQPQHF
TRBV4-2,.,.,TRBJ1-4,TGTGCCAGCAGCCAAGCCCGGGGGGGTAATGAAAAACTGTTTTTT,CASSQARGGNEKLFF
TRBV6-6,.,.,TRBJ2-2,TGTGCCAGCAGTTATCGACAGATCACCGGGGAGCTGTTTTTT,CASSYRQITGELFF
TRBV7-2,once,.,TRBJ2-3,TGTGCCAGCCATAAGAGCCCGGGGAGCACAGATACGCAGTATTTT,CASHKSPGSTDTQYF
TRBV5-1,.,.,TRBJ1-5,TGCGCCAGCAGCAACGGACAGCTCAATCAGCCCCAGCATTTT,CASSNGQLNQPQHF
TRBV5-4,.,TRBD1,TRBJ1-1,TGTGCCAGCAGCTGGGCGACAGGGATGAACACTGAAGCTTTCTTT,CASSWATGMNTEAFF
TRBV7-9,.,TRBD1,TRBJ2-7,TGTGCCAGCAGCCTAAACCGGGACAGTTCCTACGAGCAGTACTTC,CASSLNRDSSYEQYF
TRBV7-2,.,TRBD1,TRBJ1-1,TGTGCCAGCAGCACAGGGACAGGATCTCCCTTAAGGGAAGCTTTCTTT,CASSTGTGSPLREAFF
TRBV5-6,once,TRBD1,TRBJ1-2,TGTGCCAGCAGCTTCGGGGACAGGGCGGGCGGCTACACCTTC,CASSFGDRAGGYTF
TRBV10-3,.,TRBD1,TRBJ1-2,TGTGCCAGCAGGGACAGGGACTATGGCTACACCTTC,CASRDRDYGYTF
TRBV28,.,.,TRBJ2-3,TGTGCCAGCGTCAAGAGAGACACAGATACGCAGTATTTT,CASVKRDTDTQYF
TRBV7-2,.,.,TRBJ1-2,TGTGCCAGCAGCTTAGCACCGGCAGGGCTCTATGGCTACACCTTC,CASSLAPAGLYGYTF
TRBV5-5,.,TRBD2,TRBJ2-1,TGTGCCAGCAGCTCAAAGCGGGGGGGCAATGAGCAGTTCTTC,CASSSKRGGNEQFF
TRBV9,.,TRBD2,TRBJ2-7,TGTGCCAGCAGCGTAGGACTAGCGGGAGTCGGCTACGAGCAGTACTTC,CASSVGLAGVGYEQYF
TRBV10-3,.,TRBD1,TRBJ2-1,TGTGCCACCAACCGGGACAGGGGCGAGTCGTGGTTCTTC,CATNRDRGESWFF
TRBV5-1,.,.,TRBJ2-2,TGCGCCAGCAGCTTGGGCGCTTCGAACACCGGGGAGCTGTTTTTT,CASSLGASNTGELFF
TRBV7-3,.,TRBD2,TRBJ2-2,TGTGCCAGCAGCTCGGCGACTAGCGCATACACCGGGGAGCTGTTTTTT,CASSSATSAYTGELFF
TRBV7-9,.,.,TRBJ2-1,TGTGCCAGCAGCTTAGTCGTCGGGAGCTACAATGAGCAGTTCTTC,CASSLVVGSYNEQFF
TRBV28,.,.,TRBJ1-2,TGTGCCAACAGTACCCCGGGCAGGGGTCATGGCTACACCTTC,CANSTPGRGHGYTF
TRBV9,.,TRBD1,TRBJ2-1,TGTGCCAGCAGCGTAGAACAGGGGGAAGGCAATGAGCAGTTCTTC,CASSVEQGEGNEQFF
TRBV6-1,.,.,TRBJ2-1,TGTGCCAGCTCTCGGGAGAGGGCTTACAATGAGCAGTTCTTC,CASSRERAYNEQFF
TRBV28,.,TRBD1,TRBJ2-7,TGTGCCAGCAGTTCGGGACAGGCGAGCTCCTACGAGCAGTACTTC,CASSSGQASSYEQYF
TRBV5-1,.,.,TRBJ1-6,TGCGCCAGCAGCTTGGAGGACAGTTACCTTTCACCCCTCCACTTT,CASSLEDSYLSPLHF
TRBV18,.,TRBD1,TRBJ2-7,TGTGCCAGCTCACCTTTTGGACAGGACTCCTACGAGCAGTACTTC,CASSPFGQDSYEQYF
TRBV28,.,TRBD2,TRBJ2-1,TGTGCCGGCGGGACTAGCGGGGGGTACAATGAGCAGTTCTTC,CAGGTSGGYNEQFF
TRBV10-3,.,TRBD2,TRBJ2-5,TGTGCCATCAGTTATGCCGGGACTAGCGGGGGGGCCCAAGAGACCCAGTACTTC,CAISYAGTSGGAQETQYF
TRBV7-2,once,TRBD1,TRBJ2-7,TGTGCCAGCAGCTCGGGGACAGGGTACTACGAGCAGTACTTC,CASSSGTGYYEQYF
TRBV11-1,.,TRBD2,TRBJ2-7,TGTGCCAGCAGCCCGCACATCTGGGCGGGAGAGAACGAGCAGTACTTC,CASSPHIWAGENEQYF
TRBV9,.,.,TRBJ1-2,TGTGCCAGCAGCAGAGAACCAAGAAGTAGCTATGGCTACACCTTC,CASSREPRSSYGYTF
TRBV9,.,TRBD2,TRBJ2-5,TGTGCGAGGACTAGGGCTCGGGAGACCCAGTACTTC,CARTRARETQYF
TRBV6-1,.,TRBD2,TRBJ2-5,TGTGCCAGCAATAGCGGGGGGGCAGAAGAGACCCAGTACTTC,CASNSGGAEETQYF
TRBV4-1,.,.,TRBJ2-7,TGCGCCAGCAGCCAAGAGGAAAGAAGGAGCTCCTACGAGCAGTACTTC,CASSQEERRSSYEQYF
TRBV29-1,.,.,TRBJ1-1,TGCAGCGTTGCCGTCCTCAGGGGGAACACTGAAGCTTTCTTT,CSVAVLRGNTEAFF
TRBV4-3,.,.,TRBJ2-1,TGCGCCAGCAGCCAAGTGGGTACAGGGCTTTACTACAATGAGCAGTTCTTC,CASSQVGTGLYYNEQFF
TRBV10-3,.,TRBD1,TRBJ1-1,TGTGCCATCAGTGTTGAGGGGGCGCTTACTGAAGCTTTCTTT,CAISVEGALTEAFF
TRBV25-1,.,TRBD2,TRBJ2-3,TGTGCCAGCAGCGGTTCTAGCGGGACAGATACGCAGTATTTT,CASSGSSGTDTQYF
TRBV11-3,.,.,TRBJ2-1,TGTGCCAGCAGCCTTCGGGGTGGAGGTAACAATGAGCAGTTCTTC,CASSLRGGGNNEQFF
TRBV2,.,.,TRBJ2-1,TGTGCCAGCAGTAGGGGTTTCAACAATGAGCAGTTCTTC,CASSRGFNNEQFF
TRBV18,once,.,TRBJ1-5,TGTGCCAGCTCACCACCGAACGGGGGTCAGCCCCAGCATTTT,CASSPPNGGQPQHF
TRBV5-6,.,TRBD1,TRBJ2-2,TGTGCCAGCAGCGCAGGGGGTTACCGAGCCGGGGAGCTGTTTTTT,CASSAGGYRAGELFF
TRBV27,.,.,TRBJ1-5,TGTGCCAGCAGTTCACAGAATCAGCCCCAGCATTTT,CASSSQNQPQHF
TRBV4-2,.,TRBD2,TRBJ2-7,TGTGCCAGCAGCCAAGATCGGGAGCGGGGGGTCTACGAGCAGTACTTC,CASSQDRERGVYEQYF
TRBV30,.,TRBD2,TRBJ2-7,TGTGCCTGGACCCCAACTCGGGGGGGATACGAGCAGTACTTC,CAWTPTRGGYEQYF
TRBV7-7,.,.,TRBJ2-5,TGTGCTAGCAGCTTCGGTGCCGGAGGAAGGGAGACCCAGTACTTC,CASSFGAGGRETQYF
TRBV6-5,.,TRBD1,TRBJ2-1,TGTGCCAGCAGAATACCAGGGGGCTCCTACAATGAGCAGTTCTTC,CASRIPGGSYNEQFF
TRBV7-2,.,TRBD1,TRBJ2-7,TGTGCCAGCAGCGCCCGGGACAGGGCCTCCTACGAGCAGTACTTC,CASSARDRASYEQYF
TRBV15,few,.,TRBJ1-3,TGTGCCACCAGCAGGGGCCACCCAGGGCGAAAAGGGAACACCATATATTTT,CATSRGHPGRKGNTIYF